This T cell receptor (beta chain) comes out of a study of cytomegalovirus exposure and HLA in healthy donors. Overall study findings and caveats: Later analysis placed DRB1 highest and HLA-C lowest in TCR association rates, which differed by HLA locus.

On this clone: What it binds is unknown.

This CDR3 contains 15 residues. The germline CDR1 and CDR2 sequences are SGHNT and YYREEE (reference sequence). The junction had 10 bases not matched to a gene; V was cut back by 3 bases and J by 7 bases. The PCR ran on 60 Vbeta and 13 Jbeta primers. The method was immunoSEQ multiplex PCR; TCRdb's version includes in-frame clones alone and lacks a portion of them. Of 200,000 to 250,000 clones in the sample, around 79% were seen once. The clonotype was recovered from a girl aged 2-10 years in good health and CMV-seronegative. The sequenced sample consisted of PBMCs. V gene TRBV5-4 combines with J gene TRBJ2-7, with 10 nucleotides matching TRBD2. This CDR3 reads CASSSWVLAGEEQYF. The CDR3 DNA reads as TGTGCCAGCAGCTCCTGGGTTCTAGCGGGAGAAGAGCAGTACTTC.